This is a list of T cell receptor beta chains from one sample in a study of blood T cell repertoires in COVID-19. The assay was immunoSEQ multiplex PCR, and TCRdb's table has in-frame clones only and misses some. The data hold some 38,000 clones, with roughly nine tenths observed a single time. Sample: peripheral blood. Source of these receptors: a woman aged 25-40 years in a cohort sampled during active COVID-19. Each CDR3 is given with its conserved first and last residue. Rows may omit the clone size; those that give it use once, few, many or a size class.

v_gene	len	j_gene	abundance	CDR3aa
TRBV24-1	13	TRBJ1-1	-	CATSDLSGTEAFF
TRBV7-6	14	TRBJ2-7	few	CASSLEAGWSEQYF
TRBV6-5	14	TRBJ2-7	once	CASSYGQGLYEQYF
TRBV10-3	13	TRBJ1-1	-	CAISGTGNTEAFF
TRBV18	14	TRBJ2-7	-	CASSSTGGPYEQYF
TRBV7-5	18	TRBJ2-7	-	CARSHKGLAGVPFYEQYF
TRBV6-2/TRBV6-3	15	TRBJ2-2	few	CASSYSTGGLGELFF
TRBV5-1	15	TRBJ2-7	once	CASSLGLAAPYEQYF
TRBV28	13	TRBJ1-2	-	CASSIDIYEGYTF
TRBV10-3	15	TRBJ2-2	-	CATKSTGGITGELFF
TRBV7-8	15	TRBJ2-5	-	CASSLKAGGIETQYF
TRBV5-1	14	TRBJ2-7	-	CASSLEGRGHEQYF
TRBV7-2	14	TRBJ2-7	-	CASSLERRVAEQYF
TRBV4-1	14	TRBJ2-5	-	CASSQDGGEETQYF
TRBV14	15	TRBJ2-5	-	CASSQISGFQETQYF
TRBV6-2/TRBV6-3	18	TRBJ1-1	once	CASSSMTGIPLANTEAFF
TRBV6-4	15	TRBJ2-2	-	CASHDTGTNTGELFF
TRBV27	11	TRBJ2-1	-	CASRTPGMEFF
TRBV11-2	16	TRBJ2-5	-	CASSLDGTGLQETQYF
TRBV4-1	19	TRBJ2-7	-	CASSQGYLSSGSPHYEQYF
TRBV12-3/TRBV12-4	12	TRBJ2-3	-	CASSQQRYTQYF
TRBV11-2	14	TRBJ2-7	-	CASSPPASPYEQYF
TRBV19	14	TRBJ1-4	once	CASSIPGQTEKLFF
TRBV6-1	14	TRBJ1-2	-	CASSDVTGSYGYTF
TRBV28	13	TRBJ2-7	-	CASRGTGVLEQYF
TRBV11-3	12	TRBJ2-7	-	CASSPGVYEQYF
TRBV14	17	TRBJ1-5	-	CASSQGTGNHSNQPQHF
TRBV6-6	14	TRBJ2-5	-	CASSYSGGQETQYF
TRBV4-1	13	TRBJ1-4	-	CASSQERVGKLFF
TRBV4-1	18	TRBJ2-1	-	CASSYSSLGTGSYNEQFF
TRBV3-1/TRBV3-2	17	TRBJ2-3	-	CASSERAGTGPTDTQYF
TRBV5-1	15	TRBJ2-2	-	CASTGTSGGTGELFF
TRBV6-5	14	TRBJ2-7	-	CASAFQGGSYEQYF
TRBV6-6	13	TRBJ2-7	-	CASSYSKDRGQYF
TRBV6-5	16	TRBJ2-7	-	CASSYLAGTSGYEQYF
TRBV4-3	14	TRBJ1-2	-	CASSQGRDNYGYTF
TRBV5-4	14	TRBJ1-1	-	CASSLDRVNTEAFF